This section outlines one TCR beta chain sequence together with its context. The antigen remains undetermined. The data were obtained in a study of shared clonotypes between healthy human individuals. Overall study findings and caveats: Naive subsets generally exceeded memory subsets in estimated richness.

Assay: immunoSEQ multiplex PCR; the TCRdb copy retains only in-frame clones and omits some. The table has 2 million to 2.5 million clones, about 90% seen once; the top ten hold 0.3% to 0.4%. Trimming took off 2 bases at V and 0 bases at J, with 11 bases between the two ends. This CDR3 is built from 15 residues. The germline gives CDR1 SGHDT, CDR2 YYEEEE. Sequencing used naive CD4+ T cells from PBMCs. The sample's subset: CD45RA+ positively selected. The receptor comes from a man younger than 30 in good health. Some clones in this sample may be carry-over from other donors' samples. The chain combines TRBV5-6 with TRBJ1-2, with D unresolved. Written as DNA, the CDR3 is TGTGCCAGCAGCTTATGGGTCTTAGCTAACTATGGCTACACCTTC. It codes for CASSLWVLANYGYTF.